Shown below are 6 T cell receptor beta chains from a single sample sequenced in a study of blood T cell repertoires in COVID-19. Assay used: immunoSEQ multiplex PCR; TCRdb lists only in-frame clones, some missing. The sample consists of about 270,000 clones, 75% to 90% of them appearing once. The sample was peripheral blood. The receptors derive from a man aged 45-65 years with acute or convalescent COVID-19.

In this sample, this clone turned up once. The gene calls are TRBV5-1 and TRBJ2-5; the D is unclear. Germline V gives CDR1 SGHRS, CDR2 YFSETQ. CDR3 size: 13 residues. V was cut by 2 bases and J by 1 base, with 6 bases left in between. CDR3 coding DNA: TGCGCCAGCAGCTTCGGAGCCCAAGAGACCCAGTACTTC. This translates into CASSFGAQETQYF.

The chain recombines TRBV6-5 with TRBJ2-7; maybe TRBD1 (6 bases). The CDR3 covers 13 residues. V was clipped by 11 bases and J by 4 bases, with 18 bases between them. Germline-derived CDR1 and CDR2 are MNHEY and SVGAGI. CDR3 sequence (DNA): TGTGCCCGATCGCAGAAAGGGGGATACGAGCAGTACTTC. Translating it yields CARSQKGGYEQYF.

The CDR3 spells CASGGGDYNEQFF. CDR3 nucleotides: TGTGCCAGTGGCGGGGGGGACTACAATGAGCAGTTCTTC. The chain combines TRBV3-1 (or the pseudogene TRBV3-2) with TRBJ2-1, with 9 bases lining up with TRBD2. J was trimmed by 3 bases and V by 9 bases; bases with no gene match: 3. The CDR3 has 13 residues. Germline CDR1 LGHDT, CDR2 YNNKEL (reference sequence).

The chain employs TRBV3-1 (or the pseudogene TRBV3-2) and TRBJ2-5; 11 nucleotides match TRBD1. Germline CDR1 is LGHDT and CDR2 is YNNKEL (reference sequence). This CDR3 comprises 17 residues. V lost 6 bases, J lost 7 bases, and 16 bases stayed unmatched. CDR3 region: CASRTTGTGGSLGTQYF. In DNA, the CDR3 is TGTGCCAGCAGGACTACCGGGACAGGGGGAAGTTTAGGGACCCAGTACTTC.

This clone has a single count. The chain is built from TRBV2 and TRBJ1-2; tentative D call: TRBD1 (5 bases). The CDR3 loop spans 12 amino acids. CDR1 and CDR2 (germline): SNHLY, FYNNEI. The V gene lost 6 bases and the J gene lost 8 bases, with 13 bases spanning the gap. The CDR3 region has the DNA TGTGCCAGCAGGGGGGAGGGAGAAGGCTACACCTTC. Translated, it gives CASRGEGEGYTF.

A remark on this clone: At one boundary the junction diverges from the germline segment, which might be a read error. The chain's CDR3 is CAGQPMNTEAFF. The CDR3 nucleotides are TGCGCGGGACAGCCCATGAACACTGAAGCTTTCTTT. This chain connects TRBV30 to TRBJ1-1; TRBD1 matches 7 bases. CDR3 size: 12 residues. Germline CDR1 and CDR2: GTSNPN and SVGIG (reference sequence).